Detailed here is one TCR beta chain. Its specificity is not known. TCRdb's copy holds only in-frame clones and misses some; the assay was immunoSEQ multiplex PCR. This table has approximately 77,000 clones, 84% appearing once. This specimen belongs to a study of OX40 agonist ivuxolimab in advanced cancers. As for the study in general: The eligibility criteria allowed prior anti-PD-1, anti-PD-L1 or anti-CTLA-4 therapy, and around 40% had some. Study-wide points: The authors did not determine the antigen specificity of the expanded peripheral T cells.

Trimming pared 0 bases from V and 5 bases from J, leaving 14 bases between. CDR1 MNHNY and CDR2 SVGAGI come from the germline V gene (reference sequence). This CDR3 region has 15 residues. The sequencing used CD4+ or CD8+ T cells sorted from blood, collected in a trial of the OX40 agonist ivuxolimab. This receptor was identified in an adult with an advanced solid tumor such as melanoma, head and neck, liver or kidney cancer. This chain connects TRBV6-6 to TRBJ2-7; possible D gene TRBD2, 6 bases. This CDR3 is CASSYSRQSGHEQYF. Written as DNA, the CDR3 is TGTGCCAGCAGTTACTCGAGACAGAGCGGGCACGAGCAGTACTTC.